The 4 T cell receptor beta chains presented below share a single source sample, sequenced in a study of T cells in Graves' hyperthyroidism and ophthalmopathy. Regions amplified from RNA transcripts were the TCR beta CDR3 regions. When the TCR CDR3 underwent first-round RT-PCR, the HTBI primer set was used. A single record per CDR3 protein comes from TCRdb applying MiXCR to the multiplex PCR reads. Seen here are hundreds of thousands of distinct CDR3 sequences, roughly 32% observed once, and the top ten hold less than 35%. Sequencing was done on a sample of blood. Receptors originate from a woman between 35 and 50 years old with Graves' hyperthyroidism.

CDR3 nucleotides: TGTGCCATCAGTCTACAGGGCGGCAATCAGCCCCAGTACTTC. This translates into CAISLQGGNQPQYF. This chain joins TRBV10-3 and TRBJ2-5; tentatively, D is TRBD1 (6 bases). Trimming shortened V by 5 bases and J by 9 bases, and 19 bases separated the two germline ends. Germline assignment: CDR1 ENHRY and CDR2 SYGVKD. CDR3 size: 14 residues.

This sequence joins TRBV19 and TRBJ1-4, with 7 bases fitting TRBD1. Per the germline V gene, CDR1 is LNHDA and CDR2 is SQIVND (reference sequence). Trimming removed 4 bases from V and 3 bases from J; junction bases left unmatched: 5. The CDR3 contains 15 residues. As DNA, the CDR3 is TGTGCCAGTAGTAGACAGGGATATTCTAATGAAAAACTGTTTTTT. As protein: CASSRQGYSNEKLFF.

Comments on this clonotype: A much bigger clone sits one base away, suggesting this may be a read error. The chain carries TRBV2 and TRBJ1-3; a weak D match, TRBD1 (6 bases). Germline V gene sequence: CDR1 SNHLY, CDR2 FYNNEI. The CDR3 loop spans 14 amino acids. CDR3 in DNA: TGTGCCTGCAGGGCACAGGGAGTTGGAAACACCATATATTTT. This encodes CACRAQGVGNTIYF. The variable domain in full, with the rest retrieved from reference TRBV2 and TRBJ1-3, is EPEVTQTPSHQVTQMGQEVILRCVPISNHLYFYWYRQILGQKVEFLVSFYNNEISEKSEIFDDQFSVERPDGSNFTLKIRSTKLEDSAMYFCACRAQGVGNTIYFGEGSWLTVV.

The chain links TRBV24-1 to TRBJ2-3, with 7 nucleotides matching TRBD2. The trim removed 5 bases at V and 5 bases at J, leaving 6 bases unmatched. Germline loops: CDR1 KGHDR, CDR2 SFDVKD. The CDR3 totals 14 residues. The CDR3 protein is CATSAGGARDTQYF. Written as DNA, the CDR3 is TGTGCCACCAGTGCGGGGGGTGCCAGAGATACGCAGTATTTT.